These T cell receptor beta chains were read from a single sample in a study of blood T cells in healthy people across ages. One entry per CDR3 protein results from TCRdb running MiXCR on the 5' RACE reads. The top ten hold 18% of the sample, which has 450,000 to 700,000 distinct CDR3 sequences, roughly 29% seen once. The sequencing sample was made of blood. The source of these receptors is a woman aged 70-85 years in good health. Both conserved end residues are part of each CDR3. The order of the fields is CDR3 protein, CDR3 DNA, D gene, clone size, J gene, V gene. D genes are given only for firm matches. Some rows have no size entry. The others give once, few or many, or a class for an expanded clone.

CAISASMYPGQGLNTEAFF,TGTGCCATCAGTGCCTCTATGTACCCGGGACAGGGGCTGAACACTGAAGCTTTCTTT,TRBD1,-,TRBJ1-1,TRBV10-3
CASRKGTGTPNQPQHF,TGTGCCAGCAGGAAAGGGACAGGGACCCCCAATCAGCCCCAGCATTTT,TRBD1,few,TRBJ1-5,TRBV6-1
CSAGDRNYGYTF,TGCAGTGCTGGGGACAGGAACTATGGCTACACCTTC,TRBD1,-,TRBJ1-2,TRBV20-1
CASSFRPSGRGNERFF,TGCGCCAGCAGCTTCCGGCCTAGCGGTAGGGGCAATGAGCGGTTCTTC,TRBD2,-,TRBJ2-5,TRBV5-1
CASSPYSRGPQETQYF,TGTGCCAGCAGTCCCTACAGTAGGGGTCCCCAAGAGACCCAGTACTTC,-,many,TRBJ2-5,TRBV27
CASSLPGALTGELFF,TGCGCCAGCAGCTTACCAGGGGCCCTCACCGGGGAGCTGTTTTTT,-,few,TRBJ2-2,TRBV5-1
CSATGRRSEAFF,TGCAGTGCAACCGGGAGGAGATCCGAAGCTTTCTTT,-,few,TRBJ1-1,TRBV20-1
CASSLGVRNEKLFF,TGCGCCAGCAGCTTGGGTGTCAGAAATGAAAAACTGTTTTTT,-,-,TRBJ1-4,TRBV5-1
CAISADRDYGYTF,TGTGCCATCAGTGCCGACAGGGACTATGGCTACACCTTC,TRBD1,-,TRBJ1-2,TRBV10-3
CASSESKSGGLGAFF,TGTGCCAGCAGTGAATCCAAAAGTGGGGGGCTCGGAGCTTTCTTT,-,few,TRBJ1-1,TRBV25-1
CSARVLPEYEQYF,TGCAGTGCTAGAGTTTTACCAGAATACGAGCAGTACTTC,-,-,TRBJ2-7,TRBV20-1
CASSQVPGQTLAKNIQYF,TGCGCCAGCAGCCAAGTTCCGGGACAGACTCTAGCCAAAAACATTCAGTACTTC,TRBD1,few,TRBJ2-4,TRBV4-1
CAISTPPDRLNTEAFF,TGTGCCATCAGTACCCCACCGGACAGACTGAACACTGAAGCTTTCTTT,-,few,TRBJ1-1,TRBV10-3
CASSWGDGRRMETQYF,TGTGCCAGCAGCTGGGGGGACGGAAGAAGGATGGAGACCCAGTACTTC,-,-,TRBJ2-5,TRBV7-2
CASSLGSGTAPYEQYF,TGTGCCAGCAGCTTGGGTTCCGGGACAGCCCCCTACGAGCAGTACTTC,TRBD1,-,TRBJ2-7,TRBV5-6
CASSRPGEELFF,TGCGCCAGCAGCCGTCCGGGAGAGGAGCTGTTTTTT,-,-,TRBJ2-2,TRBV4-1
CASSSQTGSYEQYF,TGTGCCAGCAGTTCCCAGACAGGGTCCTACGAGCAGTACTTC,TRBD1,many,TRBJ2-7,TRBV6-2/TRBV6-3
CASSFLLQGGYGYTF,TGTGCCAGCAGTTTCCTCCTACAGGGAGGCTATGGCTACACCTTC,-,-,TRBJ1-2,TRBV6-5
CAIRPSQNQVVSYEQYF,TGTGCCATCAGACCCTCGCAAAACCAGGTTGTTAGCTACGAGCAGTACTTC,-,-,TRBJ2-7,TRBV10-3
CASSRAQGYQETQYF,TGTGCCAGCAGCCGAGCTCAAGGGTACCAAGAGACCCAGTACTTC,-,-,TRBJ2-5,TRBV3-1
CATSDNRGSYNEQFF,TGTGCCACCAGTGATAACAGGGGTTCCTACAATGAGCAGTTCTTC,TRBD1,-,TRBJ2-1,TRBV24-1
CASSLPGGVVNSPLHF,TGCGCCAGCAGCCTACCGGGAGGGGTCGTTAATTCACCCCTCCACTTT,-,few,TRBJ1-6,TRBV4-1
CASSQDSAAYNSPLHF,TGCGCCAGCAGCCAAGATTCGGCAGCTTATAATTCACCCCTCCACTTT,-,-,TRBJ1-6,TRBV4-3
CASSHGTALTYEQYF,TGCGCCAGCAGCCATGGGACAGCGCTTACCTACGAGCAGTACTTC,TRBD1,few,TRBJ2-7,TRBV5-1
CASSQTPGQGKEKLFF,TGTGCCAGCAGCCAAACCCCGGGACAGGGCAAAGAAAAACTGTTTTTT,TRBD1,few,TRBJ1-4,TRBV3-1
CASSFPGQGEKLFF,TGTGCCAGCAGCTTTCCGGGACAGGGTGAAAAACTGTTTTTT,TRBD1,-,TRBJ1-4,TRBV7-2
CASSRGIREEKLFF,TGTGCCAGCTCTCGCGGGATCAGGGAGGAAAAACTGTTTTTT,-,-,TRBJ1-4,TRBV18
CASSEAPNTKGFF,TGTGCCAGCAGTGAAGCGCCAAACACCAAGGGGTTCTTC,-,few,TRBJ2-1,TRBV6-1
CASSQDPQEETQYF,TGTGCCAGCAGCCAAGACCCCCAGGAAGAGACCCAGTACTTC,-,few,TRBJ2-5,TRBV3-1
CASSSGTRGYEQYF,TGTGCCAGCAGCTCCGGGACTAGGGGCTACGAACAGTACTTC,TRBD2,-,TRBJ2-7,TRBV28
CASSYGLGQGEAFF,TGTGCCAGCAGCTATGGACTAGGACAAGGTGAAGCTTTCTTT,-,once,TRBJ1-1,TRBV6-6
CASSQDATLTGSNEKLFF,TGCGCCAGCAGCCAAGATGCAACATTGACAGGGAGTAATGAAAAACTGTTTTTT,TRBD1,-,TRBJ1-4,TRBV4-1
CSAREGGDIQYF,TGCAGTGCTAGAGAGGGGGGGGACATTCAGTACTTC,TRBD2,-,TRBJ2-4,TRBV20-1
CASSIALSEETQYF,TGTGCCAGCAGCATAGCGTTGTCCGAAGAGACCCAGTACTTC,-,few,TRBJ2-5,TRBV21-1
CASSPGRTNSPLHF,TGTGCCAGCAGCCCGGGACGGACTAATTCACCCCTCCACTTT,-,few,TRBJ1-6,TRBV11-2
CASSFSGGTADTQYF,TGTGCCAGCAGCTTTAGCGGGGGGACTGCAGATACGCAGTATTTT,TRBD2,-,TRBJ2-3,TRBV7-2
CASSLVSGLNIQYF,TGCGCCAGCAGCTTGGTTAGCGGCCTAAACATTCAGTACTTC,-,-,TRBJ2-4,TRBV5-1
CASSQDPARGVGQPQHF,TGCGCCAGCAGCCAAGATCCGGCGCGGGGGGTGGGACAGCCCCAGCATTTT,-,-,TRBJ1-5,TRBV4-1
CASSFSGGPRQDTQYF,TGCGCCAGCAGCTTCTCCGGGGGGCCCAGACAAGATACGCAGTATTTT,-,-,TRBJ2-3,TRBV5-1
CASSQGTSGGVLSSYNEQFF,TGCGCCAGCAGCCAGGGGACTAGCGGGGGGGTCCTTAGCTCCTACAATGAGCAGTTCTTC,TRBD2,-,TRBJ2-1,TRBV4-3
CSARGGTGTGIYGYTF,TGCAGTGCTAGAGGCGGTACCGGGACAGGGATTTATGGCTACACCTTC,TRBD1,once,TRBJ1-2,TRBV20-1
CASRLLFGDLGETQYF,TGTGCCAGCAGACTACTGTTCGGGGATCTTGGGGAGACCCAGTACTTC,-,few,TRBJ2-5,TRBV7-2
CSARGGQKNTGELFF,TGCAGTGCTAGAGGGGGTCAAAAGAACACCGGGGAGCTGTTTTTT,-,few,TRBJ2-2,TRBV20-1
CASSPVGETQYF,TGCGCCAGCAGCCCCGTTGGAGAGACCCAGTACTTC,-,many,TRBJ2-5,TRBV18